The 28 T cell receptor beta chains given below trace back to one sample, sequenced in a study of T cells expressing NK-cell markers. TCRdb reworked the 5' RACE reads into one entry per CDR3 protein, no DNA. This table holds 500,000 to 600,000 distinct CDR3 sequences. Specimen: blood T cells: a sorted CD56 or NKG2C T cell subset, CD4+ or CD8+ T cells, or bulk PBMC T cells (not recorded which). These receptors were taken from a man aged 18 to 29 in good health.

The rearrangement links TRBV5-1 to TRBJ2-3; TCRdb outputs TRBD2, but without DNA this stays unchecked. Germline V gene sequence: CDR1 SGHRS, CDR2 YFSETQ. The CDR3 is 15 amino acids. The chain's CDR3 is CASSLTRLAEDTQYF. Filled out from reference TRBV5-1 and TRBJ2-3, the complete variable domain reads KAGVTQTPRYLIKTRGQQVTLSCSPISGHRSVSWYQQTPGQGLQFLFEYFSETQRNKGNFPGRFSGRQFSNSRSEMNVSTLELGDSALYLCASSLTRLAEDTQYFGPGTRLTVL.

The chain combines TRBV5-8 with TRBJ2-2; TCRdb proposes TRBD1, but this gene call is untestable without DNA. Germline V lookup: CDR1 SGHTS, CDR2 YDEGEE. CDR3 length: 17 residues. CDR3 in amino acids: CASSLVRRASNTGELFF.

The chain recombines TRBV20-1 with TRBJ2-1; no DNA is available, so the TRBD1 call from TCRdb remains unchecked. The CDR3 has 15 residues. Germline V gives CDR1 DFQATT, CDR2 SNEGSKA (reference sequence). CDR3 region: CSARLPGQGGNEQFF.

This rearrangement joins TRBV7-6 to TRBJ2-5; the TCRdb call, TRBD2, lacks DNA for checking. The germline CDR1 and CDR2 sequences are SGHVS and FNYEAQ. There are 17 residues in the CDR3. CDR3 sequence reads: CASSSLTSPALQETQYF.

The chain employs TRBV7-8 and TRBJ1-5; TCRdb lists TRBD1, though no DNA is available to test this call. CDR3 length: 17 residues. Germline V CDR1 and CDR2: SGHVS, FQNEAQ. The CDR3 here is CASSSIGSWGSNEPQHF.

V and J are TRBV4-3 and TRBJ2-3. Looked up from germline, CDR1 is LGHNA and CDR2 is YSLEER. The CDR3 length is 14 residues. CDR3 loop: CASSQEESTDTQYF.

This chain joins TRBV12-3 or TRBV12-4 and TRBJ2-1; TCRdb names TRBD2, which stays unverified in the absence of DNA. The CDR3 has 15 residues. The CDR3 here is CASRRTSGTVDEQFF.

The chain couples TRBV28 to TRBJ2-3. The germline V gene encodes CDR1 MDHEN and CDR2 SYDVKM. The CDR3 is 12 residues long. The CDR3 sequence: CASVGYQNTQYF.

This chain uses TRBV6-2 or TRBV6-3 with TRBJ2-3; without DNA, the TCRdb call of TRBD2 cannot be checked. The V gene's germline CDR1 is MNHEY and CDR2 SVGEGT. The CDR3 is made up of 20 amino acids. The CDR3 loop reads CASSYLGPLTTSGSTDTQYF.

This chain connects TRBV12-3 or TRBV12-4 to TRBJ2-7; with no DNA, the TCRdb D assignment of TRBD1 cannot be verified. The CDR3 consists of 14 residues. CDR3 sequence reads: CASRHTGESYEQYF.

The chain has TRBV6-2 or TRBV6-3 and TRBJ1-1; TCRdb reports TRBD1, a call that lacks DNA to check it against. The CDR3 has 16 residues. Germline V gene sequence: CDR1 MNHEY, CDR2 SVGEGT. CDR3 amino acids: CASSYRRDRGDTEAFF.

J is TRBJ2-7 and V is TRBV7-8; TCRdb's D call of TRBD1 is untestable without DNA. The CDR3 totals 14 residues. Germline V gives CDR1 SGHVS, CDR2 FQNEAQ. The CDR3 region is CASSSRDSPYEQYF.

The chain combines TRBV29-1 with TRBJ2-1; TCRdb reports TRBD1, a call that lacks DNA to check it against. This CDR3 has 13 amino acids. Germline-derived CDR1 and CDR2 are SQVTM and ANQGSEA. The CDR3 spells CSTRQDKYNEQFF.

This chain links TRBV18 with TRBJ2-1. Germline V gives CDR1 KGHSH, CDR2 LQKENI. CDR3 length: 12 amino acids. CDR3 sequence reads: CASSSETDEQFF.

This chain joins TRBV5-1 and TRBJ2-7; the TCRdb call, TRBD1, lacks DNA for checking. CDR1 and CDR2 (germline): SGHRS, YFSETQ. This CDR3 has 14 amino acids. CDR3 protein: CASSLGTGNPEQYF. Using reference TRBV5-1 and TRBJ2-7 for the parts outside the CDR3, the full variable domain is KAGVTQTPRYLIKTRGQQVTLSCSPISGHRSVSWYQQTPGQGLQFLFEYFSETQRNKGNFPGRFSGRQFSNSRSEMNVSTLELGDSALYLCASSLGTGNPEQYFGPGTRLTVT.

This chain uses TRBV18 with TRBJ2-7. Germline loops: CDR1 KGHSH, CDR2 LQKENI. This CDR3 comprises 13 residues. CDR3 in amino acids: CASSPRTIDEQYF.

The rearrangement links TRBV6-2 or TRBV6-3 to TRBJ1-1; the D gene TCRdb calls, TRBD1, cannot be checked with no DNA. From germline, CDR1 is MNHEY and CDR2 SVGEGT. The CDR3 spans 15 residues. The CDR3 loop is CASSYSTGRNTEAFF.

The chain's CDR3 is CATSRQQGPSTDTQYF. This rearrangement joins TRBV15 to TRBJ2-3; TCRdb outputs TRBD1, but without DNA this stays unchecked. Germline CDR1 and CDR2: LNHNV and YYDKDF (reference sequence). The CDR3 totals 16 residues.

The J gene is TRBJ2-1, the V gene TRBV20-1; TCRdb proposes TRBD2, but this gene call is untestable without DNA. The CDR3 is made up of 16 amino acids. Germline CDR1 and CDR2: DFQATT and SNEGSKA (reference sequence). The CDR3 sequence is CSADPSGTRTYNEQFF.

The CDR3 loop reads CATSESGSLYNEQFF. This chain links TRBV24-1 with TRBJ2-1. Germline V CDR1 and CDR2: KGHDR, SFDVKD. There are 15 residues in the CDR3.

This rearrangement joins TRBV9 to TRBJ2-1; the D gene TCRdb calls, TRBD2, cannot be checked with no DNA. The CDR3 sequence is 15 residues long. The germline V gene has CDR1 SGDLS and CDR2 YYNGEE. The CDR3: CASSVSGLMYNEQFF.

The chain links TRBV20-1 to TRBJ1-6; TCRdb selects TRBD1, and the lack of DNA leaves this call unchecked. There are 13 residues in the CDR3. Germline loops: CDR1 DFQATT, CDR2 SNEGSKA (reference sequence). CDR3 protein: CSAKDSYNSPLHF.

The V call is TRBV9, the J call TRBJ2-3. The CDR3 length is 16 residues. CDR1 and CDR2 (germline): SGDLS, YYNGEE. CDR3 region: CASSVGPGLSGDTQYF. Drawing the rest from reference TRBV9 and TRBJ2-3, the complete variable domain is DSGVTQTPKHLITATGQRVTLRCSPRSGDLSVYWYQQSLDQGLQFLIQYYNGEERAKGNILERFSAQQFPDLHSELNLSSLELGDSALYFCASSVGPGLSGDTQYFGPGTRLTVL.

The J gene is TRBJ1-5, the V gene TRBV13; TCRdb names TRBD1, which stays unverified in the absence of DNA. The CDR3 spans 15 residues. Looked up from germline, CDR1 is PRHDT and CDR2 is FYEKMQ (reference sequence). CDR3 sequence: CASSLGFGANQPQHF.

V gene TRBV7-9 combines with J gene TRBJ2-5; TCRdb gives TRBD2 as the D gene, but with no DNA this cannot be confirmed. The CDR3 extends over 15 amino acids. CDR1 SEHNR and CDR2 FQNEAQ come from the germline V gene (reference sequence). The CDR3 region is CASSPPLTSQETQYF.

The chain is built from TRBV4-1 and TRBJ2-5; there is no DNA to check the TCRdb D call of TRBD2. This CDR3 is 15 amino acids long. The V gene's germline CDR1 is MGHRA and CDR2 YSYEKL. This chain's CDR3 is CASSQGREVWETQYF.

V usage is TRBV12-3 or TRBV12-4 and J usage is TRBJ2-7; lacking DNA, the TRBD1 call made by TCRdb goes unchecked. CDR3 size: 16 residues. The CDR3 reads CASSSSQGASWYEQYF.

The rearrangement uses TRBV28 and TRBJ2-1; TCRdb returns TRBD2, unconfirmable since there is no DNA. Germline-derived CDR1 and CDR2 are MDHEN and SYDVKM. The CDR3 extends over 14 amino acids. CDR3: CASRGVAANNEQFF.